This T cell receptor (beta chain) was recovered during a study of shared clonotypes between healthy human individuals. Study-wide points: Generally, naive subsets came out with larger estimated richness than memory subsets. The authors expected sequencing depth to affect clonotype sharing among donors. The small donor group covered limited genetic and exposure diversity.

Notes on this clone: The antigen remains undetermined.

Clones were sequenced by immunoSEQ multiplex PCR, and TCRdb holds only the in-frame ones, with some missing. Here the sample spans around 2.3 million clones, approximately 94% being singletons. The CDR3 extends over 18 amino acids. Looked up from germline, CDR1 is ENHRY and CDR2 is SYGVKD. J lost 0 bases, V lost 6 bases, and 14 bases had no gene match. What was sequenced was naive CD4+ T cells sorted from blood. Regarding subset: CD45RA+ positively selected. This chain uses TRBV10-3 with TRBJ2-3; 8 bases match TRBD2. This clonotype was obtained from a man aged 18 to 29 in good health. This CDR3 is CAISSKTVSGTSTDTQYF. In DNA, the CDR3 is TGTGCCATCAGCTCTAAAACCGTTAGCGGGACTAGCACAGATACGCAGTATTTT.